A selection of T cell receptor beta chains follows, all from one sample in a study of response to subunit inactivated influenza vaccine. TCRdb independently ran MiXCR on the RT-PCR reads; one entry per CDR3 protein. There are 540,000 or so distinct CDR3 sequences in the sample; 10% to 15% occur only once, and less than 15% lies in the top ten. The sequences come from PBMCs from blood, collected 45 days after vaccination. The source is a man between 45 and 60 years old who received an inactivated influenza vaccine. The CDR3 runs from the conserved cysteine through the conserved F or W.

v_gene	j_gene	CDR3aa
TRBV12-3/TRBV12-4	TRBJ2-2	CASSWAANTGELFF
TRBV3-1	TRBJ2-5	CACSFVGSWGRDQETQYF
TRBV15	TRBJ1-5	CATSRGEVNQPQHF
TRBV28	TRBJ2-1	CASRTLAGANEQFF
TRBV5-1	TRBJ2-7	CASSFGGTGGREQYF
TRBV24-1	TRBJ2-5	CATSDPGQGETQYF
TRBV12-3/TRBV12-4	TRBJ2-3	CASRGTGTDTQYF
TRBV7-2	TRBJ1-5	CASSFLRGDQPQHF
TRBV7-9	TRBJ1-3	CASSLGLTGNTIYF
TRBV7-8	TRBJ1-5	CASSYGPTGLNQPQHF
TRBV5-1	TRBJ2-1	CASSLDMQGSDEQFF
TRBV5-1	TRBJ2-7	CASSPQLGSSYEQYF
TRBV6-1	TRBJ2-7	CASSNHGTGRTYEQYF
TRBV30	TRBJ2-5	CAWSRETQYF
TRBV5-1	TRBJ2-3	CASRRLATERADTQYF
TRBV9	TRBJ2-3	CASSGSRDRVTDTQYF
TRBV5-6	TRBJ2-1	CASSLAGVGYNEQFF
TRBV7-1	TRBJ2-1	CASSSGLLCSFEQFF